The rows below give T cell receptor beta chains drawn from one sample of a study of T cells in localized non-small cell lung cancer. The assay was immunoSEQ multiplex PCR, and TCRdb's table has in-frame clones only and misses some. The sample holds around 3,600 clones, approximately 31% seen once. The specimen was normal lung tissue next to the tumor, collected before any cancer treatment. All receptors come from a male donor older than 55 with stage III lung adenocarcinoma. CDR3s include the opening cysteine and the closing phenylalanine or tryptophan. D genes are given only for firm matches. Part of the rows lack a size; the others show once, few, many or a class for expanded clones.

CDR3 protein: CASSLLAGELNEQFF
CDR3 DNA: TGTGCCAGCAGCCTACTAGCGGGAGAGCTCAATGAGCAGTTCTTC
D gene: TRBD2
clone size: -
CDR3 length: 15
J gene: TRBJ2-1
V gene: TRBV7-7

CDR3 protein: CAWRTGVEQYF
CDR3 DNA: TGTGCCTGGAGGACAGGGGTCGAGCAGTACTTC
D gene: TRBD1
clone size: once
CDR3 length: 11
J gene: TRBJ2-7
V gene: TRBV30

CDR3 protein: CASLGVFRVNEQFF
CDR3 DNA: TGTGCCAGCCTGGGGGTTTTCAGGGTCAATGAGCAGTTCTTC
D gene: -
clone size: -
CDR3 length: 14
J gene: TRBJ2-1
V gene: TRBV28

CDR3 protein: CASSPSDVQPQHF
CDR3 DNA: TGTGCCAGCAGTCCTTCGGACGTTCAGCCCCAGCATTTT
D gene: -
clone size: -
CDR3 length: 13
J gene: TRBJ1-5
V gene: TRBV6-8

CDR3 protein: CASSSGQGLSKLFF
CDR3 DNA: TGTGCCAGCAGCTCGGGACAGGGATTGTCTAAACTGTTTTTT
D gene: TRBD1
clone size: -
CDR3 length: 14
J gene: TRBJ1-4
V gene: TRBV11-3

CDR3 protein: CASSVAPGAQGYEQYF
CDR3 DNA: TGTGCCAGCAGCGTAGCTCCTGGGGCGCAGGGCTACGAGCAGTACTTC
D gene: -
clone size: -
CDR3 length: 16
J gene: TRBJ2-7
V gene: TRBV9

CDR3 protein: CASRVRTGLNEKLFF
CDR3 DNA: TGTGCCAGTCGTGTACGGACAGGGCTCAATGAAAAACTGTTTTTT
D gene: TRBD1
clone size: -
CDR3 length: 15
J gene: TRBJ1-4
V gene: TRBV19

CDR3 protein: CAWSVGDTQYF
CDR3 DNA: TGTGCCTGGAGTGTCGGGGATACGCAGTATTTT
D gene: -
clone size: -
CDR3 length: 11
J gene: TRBJ2-3
V gene: TRBV30

CDR3 protein: CASSYSNTPDATNEKLFF
CDR3 DNA: TGTGCCAGCAGTTACTCGAACACCCCGGATGCAACTAATGAAAAACTGTTTTTT
D gene: -
clone size: medium-sized
CDR3 length: 18
J gene: TRBJ1-4
V gene: TRBV6-8

CDR3 protein: CASSPRGSGSGSYNEQFF
CDR3 DNA: TGTGCCAGCAGCCCTCGGGGTAGCGGGAGCGGGTCCTACAATGAGCAGTTCTTC
D gene: TRBD2
clone size: medium-sized
CDR3 length: 18
J gene: TRBJ2-1
V gene: TRBV9

CDR3 protein: CASSEGQGRNYGYTF
CDR3 DNA: TGTGCCAGCAGCGAAGGACAGGGGCGCAACTATGGCTACACCTTC
D gene: TRBD1
clone size: few
CDR3 length: 15
J gene: TRBJ1-2
V gene: TRBV11-3

CDR3 protein: CASSPQRNTEAFF
CDR3 DNA: TGCGCCAGCAGCCCCCAAAGGAACACTGAAGCTTTCTTT
D gene: -
clone size: medium-sized
CDR3 length: 13
J gene: TRBJ1-1
V gene: TRBV23-1

CDR3 protein: CAWTSGQETQYF
CDR3 DNA: TGTGCCTGGACCTCTGGCCAAGAGACCCAGTACTTC
D gene: -
clone size: -
CDR3 length: 12
J gene: TRBJ2-5
V gene: TRBV30

CDR3 protein: CASSDAAGGREQYF
CDR3 DNA: TGTGCCAGCAGTGACGCCGCAGGGGGCCGGGAGCAGTACTTC
D gene: TRBD1
clone size: -
CDR3 length: 14
J gene: TRBJ2-7
V gene: TRBV25-1

CDR3 protein: CASSLEGRGGNTGELFF
CDR3 DNA: TGTGCCAGCAGCTTAGAAGGCAGGGGAGGGAACACCGGGGAGCTGTTTTTT
D gene: -
clone size: few
CDR3 length: 17
J gene: TRBJ2-2
V gene: TRBV7-6

CDR3 protein: CSVKQGIETQYF
CDR3 DNA: TGCAGCGTTAAACAGGGGATCGAGACCCAGTACTTC
D gene: TRBD1
clone size: once
CDR3 length: 12
J gene: TRBJ2-5
V gene: TRBV29-1

CDR3 protein: CASSPHRTVQPAHTEAFF
CDR3 DNA: TGTGCCAGCAGCCCGCACCGGACAGTGCAACCCGCGCACACTGAAGCTTTCTTT
D gene: -
clone size: -
CDR3 length: 18
J gene: TRBJ1-1
V gene: TRBV14

CDR3 protein: CASGLAGGYEQYF
CDR3 DNA: TGTGCCAGCGGCTTAGCGGGGGGTTACGAGCAGTACTTC
D gene: TRBD2
clone size: -
CDR3 length: 13
J gene: TRBJ2-7
V gene: TRBV6-8

CDR3 protein: CASSLAGQSNEKLFF
CDR3 DNA: TGCGCCAGCAGCTTGGCGGGACAATCTAATGAAAAACTGTTTTTT
D gene: -
clone size: once
CDR3 length: 15
J gene: TRBJ1-4
V gene: TRBV5-1

CDR3 protein: CASSLGPANYGYTF
CDR3 DNA: TGTGCCAGCAGCTTAGGGCCGGCTAACTATGGCTACACCTTC
D gene: -
clone size: few
CDR3 length: 14
J gene: TRBJ1-2
V gene: TRBV11-3

CDR3 protein: CASSFDRVQSEAFF
CDR3 DNA: TGTGCCAGCTCATTCGACAGGGTACAAAGTGAAGCTTTCTTT
D gene: TRBD1
clone size: -
CDR3 length: 14
J gene: TRBJ1-1
V gene: TRBV18

CDR3 protein: CASSPRTGPNYGYTF
CDR3 DNA: TGCGCCAGCAGCCCTAGGACAGGGCCTAACTATGGCTACACCTTC
D gene: TRBD1
clone size: few
CDR3 length: 15
J gene: TRBJ1-2
V gene: TRBV4-1

CDR3 protein: CASSQYPIRDSPQGAGTDTQYF
CDR3 DNA: TGCGCCAGCAGTCAATACCCTATCCGAGACTCACCACAGGGGGCGGGGACAGATACGCAGTATTTT
D gene: TRBD1
clone size: once
CDR3 length: 22
J gene: TRBJ2-3
V gene: TRBV23-1

CDR3 protein: CASSMDRSSYNEQFF
CDR3 DNA: TGTGCCAGTAGTATGGACAGGAGCTCCTACAATGAGCAGTTCTTC
D gene: TRBD1
clone size: -
CDR3 length: 15
J gene: TRBJ2-1
V gene: TRBV19

CDR3 protein: CATSRDLAGDGETQYF
CDR3 DNA: TGTGCCACCAGCAGAGATCTAGCGGGAGATGGAGAGACCCAGTACTTC
D gene: TRBD2
clone size: -
CDR3 length: 16
J gene: TRBJ2-5
V gene: TRBV15

CDR3 protein: CASSLPRDSYEQYF
CDR3 DNA: TGTGCCAGCAGTTTACCCCGCGACTCCTACGAGCAGTACTTC
D gene: -
clone size: -
CDR3 length: 14
J gene: TRBJ2-7
V gene: TRBV28

CDR3 protein: CASRPVGLNEQYF
CDR3 DNA: TGTGCCAGCAGACCGGTGGGCTTGAACGAGCAGTACTTC
D gene: -
clone size: -
CDR3 length: 13
J gene: TRBJ2-7
V gene: TRBV6-8

CDR3 protein: CASSVAGVGYTF
CDR3 DNA: TGTGCCAGCAGCGTAGCGGGGGTCGGCTACACCTTC
D gene: -
clone size: few
CDR3 length: 12
J gene: TRBJ1-2
V gene: TRBV9

CDR3 protein: CASSETDRASETQYF
CDR3 DNA: TGTGCCAGCAGTGAGACGGACAGGGCCTCAGAGACCCAGTACTTC
D gene: TRBD1
clone size: -
CDR3 length: 15
J gene: TRBJ2-5
V gene: TRBV9

CDR3 protein: CASRGSYNEQFF
CDR3 DNA: TGTGCCAGCAGAGGCTCCTACAATGAGCAGTTCTTC
D gene: -
clone size: few
CDR3 length: 12
J gene: TRBJ2-1
V gene: TRBV9

CDR3 protein: CASSGGSGRATDTQYF
CDR3 DNA: TGCGCCAGCAGTGGAGGTAGCGGGAGGGCCACAGATACGCAGTATTTT
D gene: TRBD2
clone size: -
CDR3 length: 16
J gene: TRBJ2-3
V gene: TRBV10-2

CDR3 protein: CASSYRAGYGYTF
CDR3 DNA: TGTGCCAGCAGTTACCGCGCCGGGTATGGCTACACCTTC
D gene: -
clone size: -
CDR3 length: 13
J gene: TRBJ1-2
V gene: TRBV6-8

CDR3 protein: CASSHSRGFHNEQFF
CDR3 DNA: TGCGCCAGCAGTCACTCCAGGGGGTTCCACAATGAGCAGTTCTTC
D gene: TRBD1
clone size: few
CDR3 length: 15
J gene: TRBJ2-1
V gene: TRBV23-1

CDR3 protein: CASSLGSRRDEKLFF
CDR3 DNA: TGTGCCAGCAGCTTAGGGAGCAGGCGGGATGAAAAACTGTTTTTT
D gene: -
clone size: few
CDR3 length: 15
J gene: TRBJ1-4
V gene: TRBV11-3

CDR3 protein: CASSASGRALEQFF
CDR3 DNA: TGTGCCAGCAGTGCTAGCGGGAGGGCTCTTGAGCAGTTCTTC
D gene: TRBD2
clone size: -
CDR3 length: 14
J gene: TRBJ2-1
V gene: TRBV27

CDR3 protein: CASSFGDTPTDTQYF
CDR3 DNA: TGTGCCAGCAGTTTCGGGGACACACCCACAGATACGCAGTATTTT
D gene: -
clone size: -
CDR3 length: 15
J gene: TRBJ2-3
V gene: TRBV2

CDR3 protein: CASSGGSGYNEQFF
CDR3 DNA: TGTGCCAGCAGTGGGGGTAGCGGGTATAATGAGCAGTTCTTC
D gene: TRBD2
clone size: few
CDR3 length: 14
J gene: TRBJ2-1
V gene: TRBV7-2

CDR3 protein: CASSEYVLRDSLSYEQYF
CDR3 DNA: TGTGCCAGCAGTGAATATGTTTTGAGGGACAGCCTCTCCTACGAGCAGTACTTC
D gene: TRBD1
clone size: -
CDR3 length: 18
J gene: TRBJ2-7
V gene: TRBV25-1

CDR3 protein: CASSGGQGSARLEAFF
CDR3 DNA: TGTGCCAGCAGTGGGGGACAGGGGTCAGCCAGACTAGAAGCTTTCTTT
D gene: TRBD1
clone size: -
CDR3 length: 16
J gene: TRBJ1-1
V gene: TRBV6-8

CDR3 protein: CASSYSDTAGVQYF
CDR3 DNA: TGTGCCAGCAGTTACTCTGACACAGCCGGCGTTCAGTACTTC
D gene: -
clone size: few
CDR3 length: 14
J gene: TRBJ2-4
V gene: TRBV6-8

CDR3 protein: CASSITGTNYGYTF
CDR3 DNA: TGTGCCAGCAGCATCACAGGGACTAACTATGGCTACACCTTC
D gene: -
clone size: few
CDR3 length: 14
J gene: TRBJ1-2
V gene: TRBV21-1

CDR3 protein: CASNAQRVSGNTIYF
CDR3 DNA: TGTGCCAGCAACGCCCAACGGGTCTCTGGAAACACCATATATTTT
D gene: -
clone size: -
CDR3 length: 15
J gene: TRBJ1-3
V gene: TRBV6-8

CDR3 protein: CATSRDQASGSRGEQFF
CDR3 DNA: TGTGCCACCAGCAGAGATCAGGCTAGCGGGAGCCGGGGTGAGCAGTTCTTC
D gene: TRBD2
clone size: -
CDR3 length: 17
J gene: TRBJ2-1
V gene: TRBV15

CDR3 protein: CASSLGGSSYEQYF
CDR3 DNA: TGCGCCAGCAGCTTGGGCGGTAGCTCCTACGAGCAGTACTTC
D gene: -
clone size: -
CDR3 length: 14
J gene: TRBJ2-7
V gene: TRBV5-1

CDR3 protein: CASSPRGAGVYEQYF
CDR3 DNA: TGTGCCAGCAGTCCCCGGGGAGCGGGAGTGTACGAGCAGTACTTC
D gene: TRBD2
clone size: few
CDR3 length: 15
J gene: TRBJ2-7
V gene: TRBV6-8